Each of the 27 T cell receptor beta chains below was sequenced from the same sample in a study of chemoradiotherapy in HPV16-positive cancers. TCRdb's copy holds only in-frame clones and misses some; the assay was immunoSEQ multiplex PCR. The profile shows 9,500 to 11,000 clones, around 68% of them singletons. This material was obtained from a patient who underwent chemoradiotherapy. The receptor set was obtained from a human donor with HPV-associated anogenital cancer.

The V call is TRBV7-2, the J call TRBJ2-1, with a weak D call TRBD2 (5 bases). The V and J ends lost 3 bases and 9 bases respectively, with 12 bases between them. Per the germline V gene, CDR1 is SGHTA and CDR2 is FQGNSA. CDR3 length: 13 residues. CDR3 protein: CASSFTQAGEQFF. The CDR3 nucleotides read TGTGCCAGCAGCTTCACGCAGGCGGGTGAGCAGTTCTTC.

The chain carries TRBV10-1 and TRBJ1-2; TRBD1 matches 7 bases. Germline lookup yields CDR1 WNHNN and CDR2 SYGVQD (reference sequence). The CDR3 covers 15 residues. The junction had 9 bases not matched to a gene; V was cut back by 4 bases and J by 4 bases. In DNA form, the CDR3 reads TGCGCCAGCAGTGGAATAATGCAGGGGGGCTATGGCTACACCTTC. Its protein product is CASSGIMQGGYGYTF.

The chain uses TRBV6-6 and TRBJ2-2; 9 positions match TRBD1. Trimming at V came to 5 bases and at J to 3 bases, leaving 7 bases not matched to a gene. Germline V gene data show CDR1 as MNHNY and CDR2 as SVGAGI (reference sequence). This CDR3 is 16 amino acids long. CDR3 sequence (DNA): TGTGCCAGCAGTGGGGGGGACAGGGATGACACCGGGGAGCTGTTTTTT. Translating gives CASSGGDRDDTGELFF.

This clone appeared a single time. The chain uses TRBV2 and TRBJ2-2; D gene unclear. V lost 6 bases, J lost 4 bases, and 9 bases lay in between. This CDR3 comprises 13 residues. Germline CDR1 SNHLY, CDR2 FYNNEI. Here the CDR3 reads CASRAPPTGELFF. The CDR3 DNA reads as TGTGCCAGCAGGGCCCCACCCACCGGGGAGCTGTTTTTT. The complete variable domain, with remaining parts taken from reference TRBV2 and TRBJ2-2, reads EPEVTQTPSHQVTQMGQEVILRCVPISNHLYFYWYRQILGQKVEFLVSFYNNEISEKSEIFDDQFSVERPDGSNFTLKIRSTKLEDSAMYFCASRAPPTGELFFGEGSRLTVL.

The chain uses TRBV7-2 and TRBJ1-2, with D perhaps matching TRBD1 (6 bases). Trimming pared 4 bases from V and 0 bases from J, leaving 18 bases between. CDR1 and CDR2 from the germline V gene are SGHTA and FQGNSA. CDR3 length: 17 amino acids. CDR3 bases: TGTGCCAGCAGCTCCACGCTAGGGGGGAGTTCTAACTATGGCTACACCTTC. Protein product: CASSSTLGGSSNYGYTF.

This clone was detected a few times. The rearrangement links TRBV11-3 to TRBJ1-1; unclear D gene. The V end lost 5 bases, the J end lost 2 bases, and 15 bases lay between the germline ends. CDR1 is SGHNT, CDR2 YENEEA, per germline. The CDR3 is 15 amino acids. The CDR3 DNA follows: TGTGCCAGCAGCCAGACGCCGGCACCCAACACTGAAGCTTTCTTT. Residues: CASSQTPAPNTEAFF.

The chain is built from TRBV5-6 and TRBJ2-1; D possibly uses TRBD1 or TRBD2 (5 bases each). This CDR3 is built from 16 residues. Trimming removed 5 bases from V and 3 bases from J, with 18 bases in between. The germline gives CDR1 SGHDT, CDR2 YYEEEE. The CDR3 loop reads CASSHQGSGGYNEQFF. CDR3 sequence (DNA): TGTGCCAGCAGTCACCAGGGAAGTGGGGGCTACAATGAGCAGTTCTTC.

This chain links TRBV13 with TRBJ2-7; D is possibly TRBD1 (5 bases). The CDR3 runs to 15 residues. The V gene's germline CDR1 is PRHDT and CDR2 FYEKMQ (reference sequence). Trimming removed 0 bases at V and 3 bases at J, with 12 bases between. The CDR3 nucleotides are TGTGCCAGCAGCTTAGGCAACAGGCCTAACTACGAGCAGTACGTC. It encodes CASSLGNRPNYEQYV.

The CDR3 reads CASSLLAGPDEQYF. The CDR3 DNA sequence: TGTGCCAGCAGCTTACTAGCGGGACCCGACGAGCAGTACTTC. The chain joins TRBV7-6 to TRBJ2-7, with 9 bases aligning to TRBD2. Germline values: CDR1 SGHVS, CDR2 FNYEAQ. V lost 2 bases to trimming and J lost 5 bases; unmatched junction nucleotides: 4. This CDR3 has 14 amino acids.

V is TRBV5-6 and J is TRBJ2-3; tentatively, D is TRBD2 (5 bases). The V gene's germline CDR1 is SGHDT and CDR2 YYEEEE. V lost 4 bases to trimming and J lost 2 bases, with 8 bases between them. The CDR3 loop spans 13 amino acids. The CDR3 is CASSPRATDTQYF. CDR3 bases: TGTGCCAGCAGCCCGCGGGCCACAGATACGCAGTATTTT.

The rearrangement joins TRBV5-6 to TRBJ2-1; no definite D call. Germline lookup yields CDR1 SGHDT and CDR2 YYEEEE. The V gene lost 1 base and the J gene lost 6 bases, with 8 bases spanning the gap. The CDR3 is 13 residues long. Here the CDR3 reads CASSLTVGNEQFF. DNA for the CDR3: TGTGCCAGCAGCTTGACTGTTGGCAATGAGCAGTTCTTC. The variable domain in full, with the rest retrieved from reference TRBV5-6 and TRBJ2-1, is DAGVTQSPTHLIKTRGQQVTLRCSPKSGHDTVSWYQQALGQGPQFIFQYYEEEERQRGNFPDRFSGHQFPNYSSELNVNALLLGDSALYLCASSLTVGNEQFFGPGTRLTVL.

J is TRBJ2-7 and V is TRBV5-6, with D perhaps TRBD1 (6 bases). The germline V gene has CDR1 SGHDT and CDR2 YYEEEE. V lost 3 bases, J lost 2 bases, and 12 bases lay in between. This CDR3 spans 14 amino acids. The CDR3 DNA reads as TGTGCCAGCAGCTCCAAGGACAGCGCCTACGAGCAGTACTTC. Translated: CASSSKDSAYEQYF.

The gene calls are TRBV30 and TRBJ1-1, with a possible D match to TRBD1 (6 bases). From germline, CDR1 is GTSNPN and CDR2 SVGIG (reference sequence). Trimming cost V 3 bases and J 8 bases, with 10 bases left between them. The CDR3 spans 11 residues. The CDR3 region has the DNA TGTGCCTGGAGGCGGACAGAAGAAGCTTTCTTT. It yields the protein CAWRRTEEAFF.

The chain recombines TRBV5-1 with TRBJ2-7, with D perhaps matching TRBD2 (6 bases). The CDR3 loop spans 13 amino acids. Per germline, CDR1 SGHRS and CDR2 YFSETQ. V lost 4 bases to trimming and J lost 4 bases, with 12 bases between them. The CDR3 sequence: CASSLREEYEQYF. CDR3 sequence (DNA): TGCGCCAGCAGCCTCAGGGAGGAGTACGAGCAGTACTTC. Based on the CDR3 plus reference TRBV5-1 and TRBJ2-7, the full variable domain is KAGVTQTPRYLIKTRGQQVTLSCSPISGHRSVSWYQQTPGQGLQFLFEYFSETQRNKGNFPGRFSGRQFSNSRSEMNVSTLELGDSALYLCASSLREEYEQYFGPGTRLTVT.

The V gene is TRBV19, the J gene TRBJ2-1, with 7 bases aligning to TRBD2. V gave up 1 base and J gave up 3 bases; unmatched junction bases: 6. This CDR3 region has 16 residues. The germline V gene encodes CDR1 LNHDA and CDR2 SQIVND (reference sequence). The CDR3 DNA is TGTGCCAGTAGTATAGCCCAGCTAGCGGTCTACAATGAGCAGTTCTTC. It translates to CASSIAQLAVYNEQFF. Filled out from reference TRBV19 and TRBJ2-1, the complete variable domain reads DGGITQSPKYLFRKEGQNVTLSCEQNLNHDAMYWYRQDPGQGLRLIYYSQIVNDFQKGDIAEGYSVSREKKESFPLTVTSAQKNPTAFYLCASSIAQLAVYNEQFFGPGTRLTVL.

This rearrangement joins TRBV7-8 to TRBJ2-7; 7 bases align to TRBD2. Germline lookup yields CDR1 SGHVS and CDR2 FQNEAQ. Trimming cost V 7 bases and J 0 bases; bases outside gene matches: 6. The CDR3 has 14 amino acids. CDR3 region: CASTVLAYSYEQYV. The CDR3 DNA sequence: TGTGCCAGCACCGTACTAGCGTACTCCTACGAGCAGTACGTC.

A single count supports this clone. This chain joins TRBV27 and TRBJ2-3; 7 bases agree with TRBD2. This CDR3 region has 13 residues. Trimming at V came to 11 bases and at J to 7 bases, leaving 12 bases not matched to a gene. CDR1 is MNHEY and CDR2 is SMNVEV in the germline V gene (reference sequence). CDR3 protein: CASGGTAGYTQYF. CDR3 in DNA: TGTGCCTCGGGAGGCACGGCGGGGTATACGCAGTATTTT.

The V and J genes are TRBV9 and TRBJ2-3; 7 bases fit TRBD2. Trimming took 0 bases from V and 2 from J; bases not matched to a gene: 3. The length of the CDR3 is 15 residues. Germline CDR1 reads SGDLS; CDR2 reads YYNGEE. DNA of the CDR3: TGTGCCAGCAGCGTAGCGGGGGGACCCACAGATACGCAGTATTTT. This codes for CASSVAGGPTDTQYF.

This clone is a singleton in its sample. This sequence joins TRBV27 and TRBJ2-7; 7 bases agree with TRBD1. This CDR3 has 14 amino acids. V lost 6 bases to trimming and J lost 4 bases; unmatched junction nucleotides: 9. Germline CDR1 MNHEY, CDR2 SMNVEV (reference sequence). The chain's CDR3 is CASSPGTGEYEQYV. The CDR3 nucleotides are TGTGCCAGCAGCCCGGGAACAGGGGAATACGAGCAGTACGTC.

The rearrangement uses TRBV11-3 and TRBJ2-7; TRBD2 agrees at 7 bases. V lost 1 base to trimming and J lost 2 bases; unmatched junction nucleotides: 5. Per the germline V gene, CDR1 is SGHNT and CDR2 is YENEEA. The CDR3 loop spans 15 amino acids. CDR3 in DNA: TGTGCCAGCAGCTTAGTGGCTAGCGGTGCCTACGAGCAGTACTTC. It codes for CASSLVASGAYEQYF.

The chain recombines TRBV14 with TRBJ2-4; D gene unclear. The CDR3 spans 18 residues. Trimming stripped 0 bases from V and 0 bases from J, with 15 bases between. The germline CDR1 and CDR2 sequences are SGHDN and FVKESK. CDR3 protein: CASSQDHFGGRAKNIQYF. The CDR3 DNA reads TGTGCCAGCAGCCAAGATCATTTCGGCGGACGAGCCAAAAACATTCAGTACTTC.

The rearrangement links TRBV7-9 to TRBJ1-4; D unclear. Germline V CDR1 and CDR2: SEHNR, FQNEAQ (reference sequence). This CDR3 is built from 14 residues. Deletions cut 4 bases from V and 2 bases from J, with 8 bases between. CDR3: CASSYEGTNEKLFF. The CDR3 DNA sequence: TGTGCCAGCAGCTATGAAGGGACTAATGAAAAACTGTTTTTT.

The V call is TRBV11-3, the J call TRBJ2-5, with D uncertain. This CDR3 contains 11 residues. Trimming shortened V by 4 bases and J by 8 bases, and 8 bases separated the two germline ends. From germline, CDR1 is SGHNT and CDR2 YENEEA. The CDR3 DNA is TGTGCCAGCAGCTCGGCTTCAACCCAGTACTTC. It yields the protein CASSSASTQYF.

This chain connects TRBV5-1 to TRBJ1-4; D not certain. This CDR3 contains 15 residues. Germline V gene sequence: CDR1 SGHRS, CDR2 YFSETQ. Trimming took 4 bases from V and 4 from J, leaving 14 bases between them. The CDR3: CASSRLASINEKLFF. The CDR3 DNA sequence: TGCGCCAGCAGCCGATTGGCGAGCATTAATGAAAAACTGTTTTTT. Filled out from reference TRBV5-1 and TRBJ1-4, the complete variable domain reads KAGVTQTPRYLIKTRGQQVTLSCSPISGHRSVSWYQQTPGQGLQFLFEYFSETQRNKGNFPGRFSGRQFSNSRSEMNVSTLELGDSALYLCASSRLASINEKLFFGSGTQLSVL.

The chain combines TRBV5-1 with TRBJ2-3; 9 positions agree with TRBD2. The germline V gene has CDR1 SGHRS and CDR2 YFSETQ. CDR3 length equals 18 residues. Trimming at V came to 0 bases and at J to 2 bases, leaving 10 bases not matched to a gene. CDR3 DNA: TGCGCCAGCAGCTTGGGAGGTCGGACTAGCGAATACACAGATACGCAGTATTTT. It translates to CASSLGGRTSEYTDTQYF. The full variable domain, completed using reference TRBV5-1 and TRBJ2-3, is KAGVTQTPRYLIKTRGQQVTLSCSPISGHRSVSWYQQTPGQGLQFLFEYFSETQRNKGNFPGRFSGRQFSNSRSEMNVSTLELGDSALYLCASSLGGRTSEYTDTQYFGPGTRLTVL.

The rearrangement links TRBV5-4 to TRBJ2-3; TRBD2 agrees at 10 bases. J lost 0 bases, V lost 3 bases, and 10 bases had no gene match. The CDR3 is 18 amino acids. Germline V CDR1 and CDR2: SGHNT, YYREEE (reference sequence). The chain's CDR3 is CASSWGLASGGSTDTQYF. The CDR3 DNA is TGTGCCAGCAGCTGGGGACTGGCTAGCGGGGGTAGCACAGATACGCAGTATTTT.

This chain uses TRBV5-6 with TRBJ2-3, with D perhaps matching TRBD2 (6 bases). Germline CDR1 reads SGHDT; CDR2 reads YYEEEE. V was cut by 0 bases and J by 4 bases, with 21 bases left in between. The CDR3 is 18 residues long. The CDR3 bases are TGTGCCAGCAGCTTGGACGACGGGGGTCCTTTGATCGCAGATACGCAGTATTTT. Translation: CASSLDDGGPLIADTQYF.